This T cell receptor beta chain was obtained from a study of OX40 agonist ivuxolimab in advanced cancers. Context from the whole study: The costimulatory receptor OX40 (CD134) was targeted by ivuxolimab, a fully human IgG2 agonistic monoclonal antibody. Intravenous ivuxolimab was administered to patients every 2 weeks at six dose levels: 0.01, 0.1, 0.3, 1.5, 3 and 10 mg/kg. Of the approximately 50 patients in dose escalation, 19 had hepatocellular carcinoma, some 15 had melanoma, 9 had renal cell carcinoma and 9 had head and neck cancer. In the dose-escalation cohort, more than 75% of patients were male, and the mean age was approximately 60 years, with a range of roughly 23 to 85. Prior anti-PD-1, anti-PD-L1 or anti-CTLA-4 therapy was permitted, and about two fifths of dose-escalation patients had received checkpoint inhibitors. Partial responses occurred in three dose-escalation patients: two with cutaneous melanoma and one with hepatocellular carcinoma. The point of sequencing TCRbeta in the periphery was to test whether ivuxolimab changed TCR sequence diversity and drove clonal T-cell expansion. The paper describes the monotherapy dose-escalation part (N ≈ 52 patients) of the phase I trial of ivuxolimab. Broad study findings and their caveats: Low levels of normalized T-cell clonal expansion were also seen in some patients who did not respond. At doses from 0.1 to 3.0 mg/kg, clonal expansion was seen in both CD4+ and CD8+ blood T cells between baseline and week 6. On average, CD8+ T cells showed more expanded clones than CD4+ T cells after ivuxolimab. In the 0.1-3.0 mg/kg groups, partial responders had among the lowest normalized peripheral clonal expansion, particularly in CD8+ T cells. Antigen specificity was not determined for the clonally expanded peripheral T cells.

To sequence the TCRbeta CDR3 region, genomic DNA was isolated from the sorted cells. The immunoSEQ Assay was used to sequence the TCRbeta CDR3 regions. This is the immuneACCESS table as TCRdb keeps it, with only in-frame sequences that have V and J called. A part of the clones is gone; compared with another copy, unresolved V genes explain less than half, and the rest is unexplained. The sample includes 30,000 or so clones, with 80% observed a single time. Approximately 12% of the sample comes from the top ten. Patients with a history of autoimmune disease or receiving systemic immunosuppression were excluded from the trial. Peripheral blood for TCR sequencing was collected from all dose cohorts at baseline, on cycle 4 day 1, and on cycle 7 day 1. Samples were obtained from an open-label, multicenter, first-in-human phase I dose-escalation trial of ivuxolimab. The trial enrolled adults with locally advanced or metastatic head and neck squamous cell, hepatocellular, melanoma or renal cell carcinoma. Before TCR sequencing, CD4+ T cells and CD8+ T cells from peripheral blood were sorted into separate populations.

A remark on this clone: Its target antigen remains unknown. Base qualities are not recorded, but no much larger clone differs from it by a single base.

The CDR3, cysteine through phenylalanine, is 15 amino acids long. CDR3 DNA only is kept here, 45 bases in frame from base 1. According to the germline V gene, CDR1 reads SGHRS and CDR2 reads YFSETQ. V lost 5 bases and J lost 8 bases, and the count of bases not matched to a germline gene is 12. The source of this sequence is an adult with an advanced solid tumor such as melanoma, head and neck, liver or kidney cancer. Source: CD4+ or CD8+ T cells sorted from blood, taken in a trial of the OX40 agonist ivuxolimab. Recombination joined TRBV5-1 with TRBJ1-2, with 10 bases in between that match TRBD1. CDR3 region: CASRTTIDRGLGYTF. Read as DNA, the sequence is TGCGCCAGCAGAACCACGATCGACAGGGGGCTCGGCTACACCTTC.